The 23 T cell receptor beta chains listed next were all sequenced from one sample in a study of blood T cell repertoires in COVID-19. The table came from immunoSEQ multiplex PCR; TCRdb's copy has only in-frame clones and leaves some out. The repertoire holds around 250,000 clones, with roughly 88% as singletons. The specimen was peripheral blood. The receptors stem from a woman in her 70s with COVID-19, enrolled during active disease.

The V and J genes are TRBV2 and TRBJ1-2, with 8 nucleotides matching TRBD1. CDR3 size: 15 residues. CDR1 is SNHLY, CDR2 FYNNEI, per germline. J lost 0 bases, V lost 5 bases, and 5 bases had no gene match. DNA for the CDR3: TGTGCCAGCAGTACCCGACAGGGGACTAACTATGGCTACACCTTC. Its protein product is CASSTRQGTNYGYTF. The variable domain in full, completed from reference TRBV2 and TRBJ1-2, reads EPEVTQTPSHQVTQMGQEVILRCVPISNHLYFYWYRQILGQKVEFLVSFYNNEISEKSEIFDDQFSVERPDGSNFTLKIRSTKLEDSAMYFCASSTRQGTNYGYTFGSGTRLTVV.

This chain uses TRBV7-6 with TRBJ1-3; no definite D call. The CDR3 has 16 amino acids. The germline V gene has CDR1 SGHVS and CDR2 FNYEAQ. V was clipped by 2 bases and J by 2 bases, with 13 bases between them. CDR3 sequence: CASSLQLGQAGNTIYF. The CDR3 DNA follows: TGTGCCAGCAGCTTACAACTTGGGCAGGCTGGAAACACCATATATTTT.

The gene calls are TRBV19 and TRBJ2-7, with D possibly matching TRBD2 (5 bases). The CDR3 has 15 residues. Germline V CDR1 and CDR2: LNHDA, SQIVND (reference sequence). V dropped 5 bases and J dropped 7 bases, with 21 bases sitting between them. The CDR3 coding sequence is TGTGCCAGTAGTGCTGAAGGAACCAGCGGATCGGAGCAGTACTTC. This translates into CASSAEGTSGSEQYF.

This sequence joins TRBV13 and TRBJ2-1; maybe TRBD1 (5 bases). V was pared by 5 bases and J by 7 bases, with 6 bases between. Per germline, CDR1 PRHDT and CDR2 FYEKMQ (reference sequence). CDR3 length equals 11 residues. CDR3 loop: CASSKGNEQFF. CDR3 nucleotides: TGTGCCAGCAGCAAGGGGAATGAGCAGTTCTTC.

The genes are TRBV19 and TRBJ1-2; TRBD1 matches at 8 bases. The length of the CDR3 is 17 residues. The junction had 19 bases not matched to a gene; V was cut back by 7 bases and J by 6 bases. Germline lookup yields CDR1 LNHDA and CDR2 SQIVND (reference sequence). The CDR3 region is CASTDGVGRGRLHGYTF. CDR3 bases: TGTGCCAGTACCGATGGTGTAGGCAGGGGGCGGTTACATGGCTACACCTTC.

This chain connects TRBV5-1 to TRBJ2-7; the match to TRBD2 covers 9 bases. V was pared by 0 bases and J by 3 bases, with 4 bases of the junction left unmatched. The V gene's germline CDR1 is SGHRS and CDR2 YFSETQ. This CDR3 spans 15 amino acids. The DNA for the CDR3 is TGCGCCAGCAGCTTGGGCGGGACTAGCAACTACGAGCAGTACTTC. This gives the protein CASSLGGTSNYEQYF.

The chain has TRBV3-1 (or the pseudogene TRBV3-2) and TRBJ2-2; D might be TRBD2 (5 bases). There are 11 residues in the CDR3. Germline V gene data show CDR1 as LGHDT and CDR2 as YNNKEL (reference sequence). The CDR3 reads CTGRRHGELFF. CDR3 sequence (DNA): TGTACTGGACGGAGGCACGGGGAGCTGTTTTTT.

V usage is TRBV1 and J usage is TRBJ1-5. TRBV1 is classified as a pseudogene. The CDR3 has 19 residues. The DNA for the CDR3 is TGCACCAGCAGCCAAGAATTGAGGGGTGGAGGGGCTGGCGATCAGCCCCAGCATTTT. Encoded protein: CTSSQELRGGGAGDQPQHF.

The chain links TRBV5-1 to TRBJ2-5; D uncertain. The CDR3 length is 15 residues. The V end was cut by 2 bases, the J end by 5 bases, with 16 bases between. CDR1 and CDR2 from the germline V gene are SGHRS and YFSETQ. The CDR3 sequence is CASSFDALHGETQYF. The CDR3 DNA reads TGCGCCAGCAGCTTTGATGCGCTCCACGGGGAGACCCAGTACTTC.

The rearrangement links TRBV9 to TRBJ1-1; possibly TRBD1 for D (6 bases). CDR3 length: 15 amino acids. Trimming took 0 bases from V and 3 from J, leaving 12 bases between them. Germline V gene data show CDR1 as SGDLS and CDR2 as YYNGEE. The CDR3 region has the DNA TGTGCCAGCAGCGTAGTCGGGGGGCAGGACACTGAAGCTTTCTTT. As protein: CASSVVGGQDTEAFF.

This chain links TRBV7-9 with TRBJ2-2, with 7 bases matching TRBD1. The length of the CDR3 is 15 residues. The junction had 5 bases not matched to a gene; V was cut back by 2 bases and J by 5 bases. The germline V gene has CDR1 SEHNR and CDR2 FQNEAQ (reference sequence). CDR3 coding DNA: TGTGCCAGCAGCTTATACAGGGGCGGGACCGGGGAGCTGTTTTTT. Encoded protein: CASSLYRGGTGELFF.

This sequence joins TRBV7-3 and TRBJ2-1; D is possibly TRBD2 (6 bases). V lost 3 bases to trimming and J lost 0 bases, with 15 bases between them. Germline loops: CDR1 SGHTA, CDR2 FQGTGA. The CDR3 runs to 17 residues. CDR3 loop: CASSFPGTDNSYNEQFF. CDR3 bases: TGTGCCAGCAGCTTCCCCGGGACTGACAACTCCTACAATGAGCAGTTCTTC.

The chain joins TRBV11-3 to TRBJ2-1; maybe TRBD2 (5 bases). With 1 base removed from V and 1 base from J, the gap between germline ends came to 8 bases. Germline CDR1 is SGHNT and CDR2 is YENEEA. CDR3 length equals 15 residues. The CDR3 loop is CASSLVPGSYNEQFF. CDR3 DNA: TGTGCCAGCAGCTTAGTTCCGGGATCCTACAATGAGCAGTTCTTC.

The chain employs TRBV30 and TRBJ2-5, with 13 bases that match TRBD2. With V trimmed by 7 bases and J by 4 bases, 12 bases remained unmatched. Looked up from germline, CDR1 is GTSNPN and CDR2 is SVGIG (reference sequence). CDR3 size: 16 residues. CDR3 protein: CALRLAGGWVVETQYF. The DNA for the CDR3 is TGTGCCTTACGACTAGCGGGAGGTTGGGTTGTAGAGACCCAGTACTTC.

This clone was counted once. The sample has other DNA sequences that encode this CDR3 too. The rearrangement uses TRBV4-1 and TRBJ1-4; the D is unclear. Germline assignment: CDR1 MGHRA and CDR2 YSYEKL. V gave up 5 bases and J gave up 0 bases, with 7 bases separating them. The CDR3 is 14 residues long. The CDR3 nucleotides read TGCGCCAGCAGCTTGACAACAACTAATGAAAAACTGTTTTTT. Protein product: CASSLTTTNEKLFF.

This clone has just one count. The chain links TRBV4-1 to TRBJ2-7; 7 bases align to TRBD2. After removal of 0 bases from V and 1 base from J, the junction contained 6 bases not matched to a gene. This CDR3 has 16 amino acids. The germline gives CDR1 MGHRA, CDR2 YSYEKL. Here the CDR3 reads CASSQDRTRSSYEQYF. In DNA form, the CDR3 reads TGCGCCAGCAGCCAAGATAGGACTAGATCGTCCTACGAGCAGTACTTC.

This clone was detected once. The J gene is TRBJ2-7, the V gene TRBV7-9; no firm D call. Germline V CDR1 and CDR2: SEHNR, FQNEAQ (reference sequence). V shed 1 base and J shed 3 bases, with 7 bases lying between them. The CDR3 covers 13 residues. This CDR3 is CASSLGQNYEQYF. In nucleotides, the CDR3 is TGTGCCAGCAGCTTAGGTCAGAACTACGAGCAGTACTTC.

This chain connects TRBV19 to TRBJ2-6; 9 bases agree with TRBD1. Per germline, CDR1 LNHDA and CDR2 SQIVND (reference sequence). Trimming took 4 bases from V and 4 from J; bases not matched to a gene: 14. CDR3 length equals 19 residues. The CDR3 DNA reads TGTGCCAGTAGTAAGGGACAGGGAACGTTTTTGGCGGGGGCCAACGTCCTGACTTTC. Translation: CASSKGQGTFLAGANVLTF.

This clone has a single count. This rearrangement joins TRBV19 to TRBJ1-1, with 8 bases lining up with TRBD1. Germline assignment: CDR1 LNHDA and CDR2 SQIVND (reference sequence). The J segment lost 1 base and the V segment lost 2 bases, leaving 3 bases of the junction unmatched. The CDR3 has 15 residues. DNA for the CDR3: TGTGCCAGTAGTATACAGGGGGCCCAGAACACTGAAGCTTTCTTT. This gives the protein CASSIQGAQNTEAFF.

The chain's CDR3 is CATSRGPGGEQYF. The DNA for the CDR3 is TGTGCCACCAGCAGAGGCCCAGGTGGCGAGCAGTACTTC. V usage is TRBV15 and J usage is TRBJ2-7; D gene uncertain. V was pared by 1 base and J by 6 bases, with 10 bases between. This CDR3 has 13 residues. Per the germline V gene, CDR1 is LNHNV and CDR2 is YYDKDF (reference sequence). Full variable domain (rest looked up from reference TRBV15 and TRBJ2-7): DAMVIQNPRYQVTQFGKPVTLSCSQTLNHNVMYWYQQKSSQAPKLLFHYYDKDFNNEADTPDNFQSRRPNTSFCFLDIRSPGLGDTAMYLCATSRGPGGEQYFGPGTRLTVT.

The rearrangement links TRBV14 to TRBJ1-2; D is unclear. Germline assignment: CDR1 SGHDN and CDR2 FVKESK. The V gene lost 1 base and the J gene lost 4 bases, with 13 bases spanning the gap. CDR3 length: 15 amino acids. CDR3 coding DNA: TGTGCCAGCAGCCAAGGAGTGGCGGGGTTCTATGGCTACACCTTC. It yields the protein CASSQGVAGFYGYTF.

The rearrangement uses TRBV28 and TRBJ2-1, with D perhaps TRBD1 (5 bases). This CDR3 region has 16 residues. V was clipped by 5 bases and J by 0 bases, with 14 bases between them. Germline lookup yields CDR1 MDHEN and CDR2 SYDVKM. The CDR3 region is CASSGPQVSSYNEQFF. The CDR3, as DNA: TGTGCCAGCAGTGGACCACAGGTGAGCTCCTACAATGAGCAGTTCTTC.

The chain recombines TRBV25-1 with TRBJ1-5; D ambiguous. V was shortened by 8 bases and J by 5 bases, with 16 bases between the two germline ends. CDR1 MGHDK and CDR2 SYGVNS come from the germline V gene. CDR3 size: 14 residues. DNA of the CDR3: TGTGCCAGCGCCCTGTCTAGCTCCGATCAGCCCCAGCATTTT. It encodes CASALSSSDQPQHF.